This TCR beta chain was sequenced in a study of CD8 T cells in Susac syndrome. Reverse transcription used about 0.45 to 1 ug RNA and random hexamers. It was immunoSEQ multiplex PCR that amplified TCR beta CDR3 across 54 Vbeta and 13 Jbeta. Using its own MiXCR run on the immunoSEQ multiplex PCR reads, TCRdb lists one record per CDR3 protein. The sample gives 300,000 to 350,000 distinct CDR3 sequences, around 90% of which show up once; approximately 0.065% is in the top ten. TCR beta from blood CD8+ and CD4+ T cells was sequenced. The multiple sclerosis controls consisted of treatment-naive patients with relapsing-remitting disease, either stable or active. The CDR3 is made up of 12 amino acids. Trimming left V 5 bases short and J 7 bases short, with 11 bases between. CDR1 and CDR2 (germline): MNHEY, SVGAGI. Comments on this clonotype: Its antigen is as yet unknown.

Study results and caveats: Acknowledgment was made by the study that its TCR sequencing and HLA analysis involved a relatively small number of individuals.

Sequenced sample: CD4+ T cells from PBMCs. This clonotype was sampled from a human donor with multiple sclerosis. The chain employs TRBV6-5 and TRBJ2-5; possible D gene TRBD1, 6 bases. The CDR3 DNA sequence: TGTGCCAGCAGTAGGGGGTATGGGACCCAGTACTTC. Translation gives CASSRGYGTQYF.